Listed below are T cell receptor beta chains from one sample, sequenced in a study of blood T cell repertoires in COVID-19. Repertoires were generated with immunoSEQ multiplex PCR, while TCRdb's copy carries only in-frame clones and drops some. Of 180,000 or so clones listed, roughly 90% were seen once; the top ten hold approximately 10%. Material for sequencing was peripheral blood. The receptors derive from a woman between 55 and 75 years old with COVID-19, enrolled during active disease. Each CDR3 is given with its conserved first and last residue. A D gene is named only where the DNA matches it firmly. Not every row has a clone size; where given, it reads once, few, many or a size class.

d_call j_call clone_size v_call cdr3_nt cdr3_aa
TRBD1 TRBJ1-2 . TRBV7-2 TGTGCCAGCAGCGCAGGGGGTGGCTATGGCTACACCTTC CASSAGGGYGYTF
TRBD1 TRBJ2-3 once TRBV9 TGTGCCAGCAGCTCGACCGGGACAGTTAGCACAGATACGCAGTATTTT CASSSTGTVSTDTQYF
TRBD1 TRBJ1-1 . TRBV7-3 TGTGCCAGCAGCCTCGGGACAGGCCCTCCGGATCGAGCTTTCTTT CASSLGTGPPDRAFF
TRBD2 TRBJ2-3 . TRBV7-3 TGTGCCAGCAGCTTAAGCCTAGCGGGAGGCCGCGATACGCAGTATTTT CASSLSLAGGRDTQYF
TRBD1 TRBJ2-7 . TRBV7-9 TGTGCCAGCAGCTCTCCTAGGGGACAGAGGTACGAGCAGTACTTC CASSSPRGQRYEQYF
TRBD2 TRBJ2-1 . TRBV4-3 TGCGCCAGCAGCCAAGACGGGACTAGCAACAATGAGCAGTTCTTC CASSQDGTSNNEQFF
TRBD2 TRBJ2-7 . TRBV27 TGTGCCAGTTGGGCTAGCGGGAGTTCCGAGCAGTACTTC CASWASGSSEQYF
. TRBJ2-1 . TRBV18 TGTGCCAGCTCCGTCGACACAGGAGCCTACAATGAGCAGTTCTTC CASSVDTGAYNEQFF
. TRBJ2-7 . TRBV12-3/TRBV12-4 TGTGCCAGCAGTTTCGCGTACGAGCAGTACTTC CASSFAYEQYF
. TRBJ2-7 . TRBV19 TGTGCCAGTAGTATGGTCAGTGGTTACGAGCAGTACTTC CASSMVSGYEQYF
. TRBJ1-3 . TRBV5-6 TGTGCCAGCAGCCTTTGGGGGCCTGGAAACACCATATATTTT CASSLWGPGNTIYF
TRBD1 TRBJ2-3 once TRBV30 TGTGCCTGGAACGGACAGGGCAACACAGATACGCAGTATTTT CAWNGQGNTDTQYF
TRBD2 TRBJ2-1 . TRBV3-1/TRBV3-2 TGTGCCAGCAGCCACTTCCTAGCGGGAGTTAATGAGCAGTTCTTC CASSHFLAGVNEQFF
. TRBJ1-5 . TRBV5-1 TGCGCCAGCAGGCGTCAGCCCCAGCATTTT CASRRQPQHF
TRBD1 TRBJ1-2 . TRBV9 TGTGCCAGCAGCAGCGGACAGGGCAACGGCTACACCTTC CASSSGQGNGYTF
TRBD1 TRBJ1-1 . TRBV4-2 TGTGCCAGCAGCCCTGTGGACAGGGAAGGCACTGAAGCTTTCTTT CASSPVDREGTEAFF
. TRBJ1-1 . TRBV18 TGTGCCAGCTCACTGGACAGACCTTCTGAAGCTTTCTTT CASSLDRPSEAFF
. TRBJ1-6 . TRBV24-1 TGTGCCACCAGTGAGAACAGGGCCATATGGGTCCTCCACTTT CATSENRAIWVLHF
TRBD2 TRBJ2-2 . TRBV19 TGTGCCAGTAGTCAAAGACTAGCGGGAGTAAACGGGGAGCTGTTTTTT CASSQRLAGVNGELFF
. TRBJ1-4 . TRBV11-2 TGTGCCAGCAGCTACACCTCAACTAATGAAAAACTGTTTTTT CASSYTSTNEKLFF
. TRBJ2-3 . TRBV20-1 TGCAGTGCTACCCCCGAGCATACGCAGTATTTT CSATPEHTQYF
TRBD2 TRBJ2-1 . TRBV5-1 TGCGCCAGCAGCAGGGCTAGCGGGAGTAATGAGCAGTTCTTC CASSRASGSNEQFF
TRBD2 TRBJ2-1 . TRBV24-1 TGTGCCACCAGTGGGACTAGCGGGAGCTGGGGATACAATGAGCAGTTCTTC CATSGTSGSWGYNEQFF
. TRBJ1-2 many TRBV7-2 TGTGCCAGCAGCCCGACGGGTAACTATGGCTACACCTTC CASSPTGNYGYTF
. TRBJ2-2 . TRBV7-2 TGTGCCAGCAGCTTAGCGGGAGTATTTGGCGGGGAGCTGTTTTTT CASSLAGVFGGELFF
. TRBJ2-5 once TRBV6-1 TGTGCCAGCAGTGAGCAGGGTTTCGAGACCCAGTACTTC CASSEQGFETQYF